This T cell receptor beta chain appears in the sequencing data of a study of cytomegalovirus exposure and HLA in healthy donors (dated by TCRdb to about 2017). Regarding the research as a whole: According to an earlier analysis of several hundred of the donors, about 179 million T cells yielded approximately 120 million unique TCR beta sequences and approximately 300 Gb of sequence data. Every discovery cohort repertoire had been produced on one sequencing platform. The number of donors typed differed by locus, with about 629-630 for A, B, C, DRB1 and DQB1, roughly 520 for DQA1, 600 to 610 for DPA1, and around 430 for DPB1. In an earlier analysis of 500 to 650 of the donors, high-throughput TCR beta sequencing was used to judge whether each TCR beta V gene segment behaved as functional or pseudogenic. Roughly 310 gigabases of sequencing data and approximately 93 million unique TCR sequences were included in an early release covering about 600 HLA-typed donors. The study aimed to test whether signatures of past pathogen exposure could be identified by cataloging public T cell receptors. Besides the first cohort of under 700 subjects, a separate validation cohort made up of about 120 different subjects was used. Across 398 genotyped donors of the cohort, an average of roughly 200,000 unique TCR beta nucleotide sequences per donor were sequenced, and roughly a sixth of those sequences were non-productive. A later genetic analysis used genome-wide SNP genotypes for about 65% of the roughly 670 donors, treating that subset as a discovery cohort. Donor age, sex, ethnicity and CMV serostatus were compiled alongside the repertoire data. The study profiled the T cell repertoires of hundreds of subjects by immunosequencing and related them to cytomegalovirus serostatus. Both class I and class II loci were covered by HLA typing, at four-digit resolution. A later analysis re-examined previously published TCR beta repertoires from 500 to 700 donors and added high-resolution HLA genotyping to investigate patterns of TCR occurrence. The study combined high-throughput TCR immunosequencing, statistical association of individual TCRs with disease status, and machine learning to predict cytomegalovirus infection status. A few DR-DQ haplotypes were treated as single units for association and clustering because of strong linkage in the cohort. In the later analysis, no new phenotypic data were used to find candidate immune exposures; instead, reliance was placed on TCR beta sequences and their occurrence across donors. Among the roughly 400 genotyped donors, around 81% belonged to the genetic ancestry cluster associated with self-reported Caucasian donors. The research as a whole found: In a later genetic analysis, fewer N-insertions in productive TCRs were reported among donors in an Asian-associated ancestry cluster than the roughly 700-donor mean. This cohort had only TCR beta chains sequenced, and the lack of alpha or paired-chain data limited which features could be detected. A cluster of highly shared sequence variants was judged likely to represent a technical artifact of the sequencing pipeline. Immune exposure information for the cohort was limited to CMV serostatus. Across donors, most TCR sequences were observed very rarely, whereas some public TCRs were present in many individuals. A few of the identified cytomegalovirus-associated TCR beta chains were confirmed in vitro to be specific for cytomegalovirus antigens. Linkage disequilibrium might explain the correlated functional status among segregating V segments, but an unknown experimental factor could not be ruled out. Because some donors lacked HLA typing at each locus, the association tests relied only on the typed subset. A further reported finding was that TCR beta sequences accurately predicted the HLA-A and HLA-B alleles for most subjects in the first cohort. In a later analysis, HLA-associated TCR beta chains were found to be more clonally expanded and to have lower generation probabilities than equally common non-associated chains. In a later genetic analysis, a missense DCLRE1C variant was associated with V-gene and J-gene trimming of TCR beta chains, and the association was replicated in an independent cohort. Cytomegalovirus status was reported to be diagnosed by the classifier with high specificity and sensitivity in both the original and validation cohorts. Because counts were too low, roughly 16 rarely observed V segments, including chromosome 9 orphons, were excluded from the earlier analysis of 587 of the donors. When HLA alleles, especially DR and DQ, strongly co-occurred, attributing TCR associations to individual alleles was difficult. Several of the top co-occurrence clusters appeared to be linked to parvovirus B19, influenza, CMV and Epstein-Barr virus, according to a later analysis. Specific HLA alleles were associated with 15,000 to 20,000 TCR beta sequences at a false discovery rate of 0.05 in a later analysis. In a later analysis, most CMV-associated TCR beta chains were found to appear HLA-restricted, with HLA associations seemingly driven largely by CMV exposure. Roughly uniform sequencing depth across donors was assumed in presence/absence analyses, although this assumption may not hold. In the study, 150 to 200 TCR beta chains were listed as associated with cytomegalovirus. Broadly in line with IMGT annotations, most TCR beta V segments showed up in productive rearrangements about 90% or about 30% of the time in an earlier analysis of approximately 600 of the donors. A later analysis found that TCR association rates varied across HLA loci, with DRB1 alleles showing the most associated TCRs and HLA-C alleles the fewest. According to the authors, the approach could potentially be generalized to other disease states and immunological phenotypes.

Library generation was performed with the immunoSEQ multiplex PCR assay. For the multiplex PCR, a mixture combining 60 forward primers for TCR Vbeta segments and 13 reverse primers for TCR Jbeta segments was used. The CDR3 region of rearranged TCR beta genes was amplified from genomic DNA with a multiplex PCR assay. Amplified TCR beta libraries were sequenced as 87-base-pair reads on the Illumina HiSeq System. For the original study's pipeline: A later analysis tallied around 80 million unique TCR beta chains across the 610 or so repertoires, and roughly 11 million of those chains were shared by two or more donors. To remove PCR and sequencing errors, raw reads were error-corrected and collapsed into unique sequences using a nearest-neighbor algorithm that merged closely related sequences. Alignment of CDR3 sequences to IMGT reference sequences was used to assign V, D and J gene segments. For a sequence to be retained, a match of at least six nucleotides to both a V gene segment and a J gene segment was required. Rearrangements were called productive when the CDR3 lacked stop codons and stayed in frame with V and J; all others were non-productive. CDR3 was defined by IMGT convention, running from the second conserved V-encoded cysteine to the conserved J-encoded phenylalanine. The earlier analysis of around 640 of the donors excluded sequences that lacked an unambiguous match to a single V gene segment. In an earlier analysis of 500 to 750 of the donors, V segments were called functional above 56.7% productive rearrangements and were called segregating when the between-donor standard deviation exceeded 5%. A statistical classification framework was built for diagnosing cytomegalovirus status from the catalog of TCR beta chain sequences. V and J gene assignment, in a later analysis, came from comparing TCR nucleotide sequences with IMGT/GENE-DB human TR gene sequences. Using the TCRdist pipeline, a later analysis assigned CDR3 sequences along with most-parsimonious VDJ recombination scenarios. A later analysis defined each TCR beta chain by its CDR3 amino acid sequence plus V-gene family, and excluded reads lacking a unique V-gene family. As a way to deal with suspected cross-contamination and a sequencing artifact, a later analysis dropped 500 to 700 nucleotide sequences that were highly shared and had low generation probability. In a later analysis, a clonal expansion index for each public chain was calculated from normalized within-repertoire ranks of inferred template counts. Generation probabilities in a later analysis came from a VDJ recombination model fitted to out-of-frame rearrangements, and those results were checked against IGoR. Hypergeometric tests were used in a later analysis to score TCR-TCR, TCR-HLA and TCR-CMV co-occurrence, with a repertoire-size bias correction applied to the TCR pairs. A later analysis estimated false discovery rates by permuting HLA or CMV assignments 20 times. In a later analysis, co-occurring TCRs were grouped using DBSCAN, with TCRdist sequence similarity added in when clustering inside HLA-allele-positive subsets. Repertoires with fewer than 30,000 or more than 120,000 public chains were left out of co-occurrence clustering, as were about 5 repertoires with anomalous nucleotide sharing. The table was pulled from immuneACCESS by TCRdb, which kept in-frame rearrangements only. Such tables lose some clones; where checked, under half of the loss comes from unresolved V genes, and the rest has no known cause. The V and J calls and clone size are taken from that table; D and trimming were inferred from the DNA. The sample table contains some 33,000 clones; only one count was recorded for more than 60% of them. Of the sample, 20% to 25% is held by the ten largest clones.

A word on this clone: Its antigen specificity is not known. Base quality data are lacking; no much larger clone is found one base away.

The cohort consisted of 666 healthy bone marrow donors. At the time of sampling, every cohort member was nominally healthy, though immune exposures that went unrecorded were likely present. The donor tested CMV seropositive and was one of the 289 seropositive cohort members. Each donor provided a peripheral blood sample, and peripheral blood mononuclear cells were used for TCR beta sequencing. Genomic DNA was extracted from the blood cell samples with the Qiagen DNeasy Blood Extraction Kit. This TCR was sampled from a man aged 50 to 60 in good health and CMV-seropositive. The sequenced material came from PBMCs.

Read as DNA, the sequence is TGTGCCAGCAGCGGCAACAATCCGGGACATGGACCCTACGAGCAGTACTTC. This translates into CASSGNNPGHGPYEQYF. The chain is assembled from TRBV6-4 and TRBJ2-7, with TRBD1 as a weak D call on 6 bases. The germline V gene yields MRHNA for CDR1 and SNTAGT for CDR2. Relative to germline, V is 6 bases shorter and J is 2 bases shorter, with 23 bases between their ends. CDR3 length: 17 amino acids, cysteine to phenylalanine. Just the 51-base CDR3 DNA is kept, in frame starting at base 1.